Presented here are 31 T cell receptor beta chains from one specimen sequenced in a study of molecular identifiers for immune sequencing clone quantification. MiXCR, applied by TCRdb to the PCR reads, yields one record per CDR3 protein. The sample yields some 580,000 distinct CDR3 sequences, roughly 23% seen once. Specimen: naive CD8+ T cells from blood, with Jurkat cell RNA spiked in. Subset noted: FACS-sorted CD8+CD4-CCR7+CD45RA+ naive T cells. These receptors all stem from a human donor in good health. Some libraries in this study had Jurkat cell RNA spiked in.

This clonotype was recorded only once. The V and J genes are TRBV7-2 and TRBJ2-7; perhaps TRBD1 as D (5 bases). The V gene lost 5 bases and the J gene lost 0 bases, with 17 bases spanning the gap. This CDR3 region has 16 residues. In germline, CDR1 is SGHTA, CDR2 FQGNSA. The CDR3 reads CASSASAGSSSYEQYF. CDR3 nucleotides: TGTGCCAGCAGCGCGTCTGCAGGGTCCAGCTCCTACGAGCAGTACTTC.

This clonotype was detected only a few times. The CDR3 loop reads CASSIFGEYNEQFF. CDR3 bases: TGTGCCAGTAGTATATTCGGAGAGTACAATGAGCAGTTCTTC. The chain is built from TRBV19 and TRBJ2-1; unclear D gene. This CDR3 is 14 amino acids long. Per the germline V gene, CDR1 is LNHDA and CDR2 is SQIVND (reference sequence). V lost 2 bases, J lost 4 bases, and 9 bases lay in between.

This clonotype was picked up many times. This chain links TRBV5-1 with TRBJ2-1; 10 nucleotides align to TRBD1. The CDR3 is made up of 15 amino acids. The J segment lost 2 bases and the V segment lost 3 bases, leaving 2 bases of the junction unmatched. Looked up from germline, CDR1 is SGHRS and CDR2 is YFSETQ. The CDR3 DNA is TGCGCCAGCAGCTCTGGGACAGGGGCCTACAATGAGCAGTTCTTC. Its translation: CASSSGTGAYNEQFF.

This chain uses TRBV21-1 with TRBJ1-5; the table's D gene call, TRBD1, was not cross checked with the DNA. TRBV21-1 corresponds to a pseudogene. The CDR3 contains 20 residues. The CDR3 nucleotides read TGTGCCAGCAGCGTAAGGCGGAAGGGGAGACAGGGGGCGATCCCGCAGCCCCAGCATTTT. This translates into CASSVRRKGRQGAIPQPQHF.

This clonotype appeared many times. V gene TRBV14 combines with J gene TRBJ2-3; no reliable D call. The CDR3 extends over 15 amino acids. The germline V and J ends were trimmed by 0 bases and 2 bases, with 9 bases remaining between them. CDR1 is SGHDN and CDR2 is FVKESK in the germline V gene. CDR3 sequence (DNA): TGTGCCAGCAGCCAAGATCCTTATTACACAGATACGCAGTATTTT. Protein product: CASSQDPYYTDTQYF.

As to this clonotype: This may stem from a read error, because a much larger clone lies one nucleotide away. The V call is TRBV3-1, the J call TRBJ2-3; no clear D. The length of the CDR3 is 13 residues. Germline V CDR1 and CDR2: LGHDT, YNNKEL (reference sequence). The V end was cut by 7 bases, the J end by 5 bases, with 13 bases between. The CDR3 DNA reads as TGTGCCAGCAAAGGCCTGTGCGAAGATACGCAGTATTTT. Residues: CASKGLCEDTQYF.

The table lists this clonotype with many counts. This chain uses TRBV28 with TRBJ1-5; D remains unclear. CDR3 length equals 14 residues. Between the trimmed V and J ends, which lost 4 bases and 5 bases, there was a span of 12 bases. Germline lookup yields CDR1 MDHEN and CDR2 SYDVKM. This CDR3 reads CASSSRGVDQPQHF. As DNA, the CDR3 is TGTGCCAGCAGTTCCCGCGGGGTGGATCAGCCCCAGCATTTT.

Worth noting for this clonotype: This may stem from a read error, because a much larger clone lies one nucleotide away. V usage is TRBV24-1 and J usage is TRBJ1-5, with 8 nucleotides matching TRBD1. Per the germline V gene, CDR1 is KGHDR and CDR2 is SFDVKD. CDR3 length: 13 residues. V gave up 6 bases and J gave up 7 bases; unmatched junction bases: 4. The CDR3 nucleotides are TGTGCCACCAGTTATGACAGGGGCCAGCCCCAGCATTTT. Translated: CATSYDRGQPQHF.

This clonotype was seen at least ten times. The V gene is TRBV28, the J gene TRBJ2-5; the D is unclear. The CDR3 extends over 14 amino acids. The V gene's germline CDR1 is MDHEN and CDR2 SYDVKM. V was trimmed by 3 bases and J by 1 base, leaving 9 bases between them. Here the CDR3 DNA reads TGTGCCAGCAGTTTGGGTCAGATCCAAGAGACCCAGTACTTC. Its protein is CASSLGQIQETQYF.

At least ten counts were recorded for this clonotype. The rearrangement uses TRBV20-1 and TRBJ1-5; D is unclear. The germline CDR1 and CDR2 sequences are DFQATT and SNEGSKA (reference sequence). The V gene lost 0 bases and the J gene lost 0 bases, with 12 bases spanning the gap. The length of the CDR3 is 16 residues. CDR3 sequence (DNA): TGCAGTGCTAGAGATCCTACAGATAATAGCAATCAGCCCCAGCATTTT. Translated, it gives CSARDPTDNSNQPQHF.

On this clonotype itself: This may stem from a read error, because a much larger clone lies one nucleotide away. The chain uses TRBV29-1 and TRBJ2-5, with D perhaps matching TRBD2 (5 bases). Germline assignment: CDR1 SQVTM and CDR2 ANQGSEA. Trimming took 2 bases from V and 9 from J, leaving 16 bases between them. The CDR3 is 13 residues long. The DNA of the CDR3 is TGCAGCGTTGAAACGGGATCTGGGGAGCCCCAGTACTTC. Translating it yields CSVETGSGEPQYF.

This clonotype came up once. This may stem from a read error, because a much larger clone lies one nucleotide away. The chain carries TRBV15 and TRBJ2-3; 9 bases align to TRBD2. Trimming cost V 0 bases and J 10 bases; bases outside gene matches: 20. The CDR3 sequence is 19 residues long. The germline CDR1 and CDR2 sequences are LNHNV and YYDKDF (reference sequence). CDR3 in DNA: TGTGCCACCAGCAGAGATTCTGGCATGATAGCGGGAGTCCCGGATGCGCAGTATTTT. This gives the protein CATSRDSGMIAGVPDAQYF.

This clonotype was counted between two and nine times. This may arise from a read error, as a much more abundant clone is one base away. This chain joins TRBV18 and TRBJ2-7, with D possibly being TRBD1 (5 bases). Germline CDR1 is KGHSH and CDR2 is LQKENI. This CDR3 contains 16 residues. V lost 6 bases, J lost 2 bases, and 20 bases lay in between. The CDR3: CASSPSGPTAAYEQYF. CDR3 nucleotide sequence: TGTGCCAGCTCGCCCTCAGGGCCGACAGCTGCCTACGAGCAGTACTTC.

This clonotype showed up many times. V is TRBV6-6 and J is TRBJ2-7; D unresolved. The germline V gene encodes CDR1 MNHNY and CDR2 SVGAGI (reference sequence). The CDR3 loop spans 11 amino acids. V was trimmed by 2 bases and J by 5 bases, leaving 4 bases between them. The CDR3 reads CASSYEDEQYF. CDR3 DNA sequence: TGTGCCAGCAGTTACGAGGACGAGCAGTACTTC.

CDR3 coding DNA: TGTGCCAGCACCTCCGTTGGGTCTGGTACTGAAGCTTTCTTT. As protein: CASTSVGSGTEAFF. The V gene is TRBV27, the J gene TRBJ1-1; the D is unclear. The CDR3 has 14 amino acids. Between the trimmed V and J ends, which lost 7 bases and 5 bases, there was a span of 17 bases. Germline CDR1 MNHEY, CDR2 SMNVEV (reference sequence).

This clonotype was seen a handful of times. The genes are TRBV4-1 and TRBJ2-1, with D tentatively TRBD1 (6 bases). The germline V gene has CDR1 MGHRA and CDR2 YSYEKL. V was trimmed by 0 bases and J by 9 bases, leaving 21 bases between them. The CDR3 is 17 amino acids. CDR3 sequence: CASSQDLGTPGHSEQFF. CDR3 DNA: TGCGCCAGCAGCCAAGATCTAGGTACGCCGGGACACAGTGAGCAGTTCTTC.

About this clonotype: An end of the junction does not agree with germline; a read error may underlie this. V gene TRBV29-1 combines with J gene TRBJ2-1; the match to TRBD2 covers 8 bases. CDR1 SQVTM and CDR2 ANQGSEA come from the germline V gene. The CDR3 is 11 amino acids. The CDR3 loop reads CSVEPGTRTSF. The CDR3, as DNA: TGCAGCGTTGAACCCGGGACTAGAACATCCTTC.

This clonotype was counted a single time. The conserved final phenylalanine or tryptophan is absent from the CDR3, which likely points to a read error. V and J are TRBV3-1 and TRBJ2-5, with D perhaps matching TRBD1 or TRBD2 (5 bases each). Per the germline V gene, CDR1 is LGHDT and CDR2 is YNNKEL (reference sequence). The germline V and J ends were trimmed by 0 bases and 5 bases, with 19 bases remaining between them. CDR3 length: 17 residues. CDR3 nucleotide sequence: TGTGCCAGCAGCCAAGATGGACCCACCGGGGCTTCGGAGACCCAGTACCTC. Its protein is CASSQDGPTGASETQYL.

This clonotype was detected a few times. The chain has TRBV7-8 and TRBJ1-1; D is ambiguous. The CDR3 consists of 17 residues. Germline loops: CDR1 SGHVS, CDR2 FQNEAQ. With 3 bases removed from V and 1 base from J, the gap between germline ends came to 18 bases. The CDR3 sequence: CASSFQTIQRENTEAFF. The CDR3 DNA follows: TGTGCCAGCAGCTTCCAAACCATTCAACGGGAGAACACTGAAGCTTTCTTT.

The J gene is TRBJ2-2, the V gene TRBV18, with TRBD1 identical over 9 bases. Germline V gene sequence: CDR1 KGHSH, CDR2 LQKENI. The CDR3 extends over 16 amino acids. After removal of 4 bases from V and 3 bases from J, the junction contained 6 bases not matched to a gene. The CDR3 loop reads CASSLTGGADTGELFF. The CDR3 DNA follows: TGTGCCAGCTCACTTACAGGGGGCGCAGACACCGGGGAGCTGTTTTTT.

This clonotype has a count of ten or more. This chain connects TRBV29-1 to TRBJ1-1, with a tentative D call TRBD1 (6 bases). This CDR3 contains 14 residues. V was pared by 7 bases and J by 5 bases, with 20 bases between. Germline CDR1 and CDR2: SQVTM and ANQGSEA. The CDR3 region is CSAEARGRLTEAFF. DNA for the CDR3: TGCAGCGCCGAGGCCAGGGGAAGATTGACTGAAGCTTTCTTT.

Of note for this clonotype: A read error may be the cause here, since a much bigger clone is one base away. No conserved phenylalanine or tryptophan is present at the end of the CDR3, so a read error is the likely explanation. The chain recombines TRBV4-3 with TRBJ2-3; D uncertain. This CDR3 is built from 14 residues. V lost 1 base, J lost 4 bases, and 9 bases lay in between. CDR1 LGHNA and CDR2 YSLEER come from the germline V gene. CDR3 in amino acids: CASSQGSGPDTQYL. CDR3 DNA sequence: TGCGCCAGCAGCCAAGGCTCGGGCCCAGATACGCAGTATCTT.

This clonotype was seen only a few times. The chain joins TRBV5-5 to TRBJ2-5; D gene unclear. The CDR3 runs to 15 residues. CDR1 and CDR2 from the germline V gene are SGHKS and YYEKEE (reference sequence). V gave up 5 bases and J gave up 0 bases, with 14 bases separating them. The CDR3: CASRQETAYQETQYF. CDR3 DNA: TGTGCCAGCAGACAAGAAACAGCTTACCAAGAGACCCAGTACTTC.

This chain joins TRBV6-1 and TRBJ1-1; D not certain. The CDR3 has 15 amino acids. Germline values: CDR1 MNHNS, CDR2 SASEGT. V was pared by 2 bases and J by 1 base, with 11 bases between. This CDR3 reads CASSEWVRENTEAFF. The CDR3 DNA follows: TGTGCCAGCAGTGAATGGGTTAGGGAGAACACTGAAGCTTTCTTT.

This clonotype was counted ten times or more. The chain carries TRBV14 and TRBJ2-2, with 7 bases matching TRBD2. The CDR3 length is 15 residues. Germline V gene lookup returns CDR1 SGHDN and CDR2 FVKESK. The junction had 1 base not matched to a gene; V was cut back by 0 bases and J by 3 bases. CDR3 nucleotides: TGTGCCAGCAGCCAAGATGCGGGAGACACCGGGGAGCTGTTTTTT. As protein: CASSQDAGDTGELFF.

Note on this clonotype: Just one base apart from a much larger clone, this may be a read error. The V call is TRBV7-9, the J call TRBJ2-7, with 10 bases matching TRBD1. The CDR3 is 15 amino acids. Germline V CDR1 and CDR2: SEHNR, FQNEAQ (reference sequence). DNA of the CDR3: TGTGCCAGCAGCCCCGGGACAGGGGCCCAGTACGCGCAGTACTTC. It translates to CASSPGTGAQYAQYF.

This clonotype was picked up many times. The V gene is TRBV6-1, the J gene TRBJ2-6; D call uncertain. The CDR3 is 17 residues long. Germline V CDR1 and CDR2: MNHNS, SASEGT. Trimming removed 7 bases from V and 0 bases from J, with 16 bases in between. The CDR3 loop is CASTKSLIGSGANVLTF. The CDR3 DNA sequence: TGTGCCAGCACAAAGAGCCTGATAGGCTCTGGGGCCAACGTCCTGACTTTC.

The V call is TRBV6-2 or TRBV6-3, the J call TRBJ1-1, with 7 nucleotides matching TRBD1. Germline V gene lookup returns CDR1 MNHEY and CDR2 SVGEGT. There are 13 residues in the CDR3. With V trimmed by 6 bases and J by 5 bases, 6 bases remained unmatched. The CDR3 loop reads CASRMDRKTEAFF. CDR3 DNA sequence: TGTGCCAGCAGGATGGACAGGAAAACTGAAGCTTTCTTT.

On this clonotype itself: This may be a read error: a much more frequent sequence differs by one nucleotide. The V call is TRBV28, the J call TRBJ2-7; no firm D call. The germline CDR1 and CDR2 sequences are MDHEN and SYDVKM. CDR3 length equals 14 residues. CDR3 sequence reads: CASSISPSSYELYF. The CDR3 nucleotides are TGTGCCAGCAGCATTAGTCCAAGCTCCTACGAGCTGTACTTC.

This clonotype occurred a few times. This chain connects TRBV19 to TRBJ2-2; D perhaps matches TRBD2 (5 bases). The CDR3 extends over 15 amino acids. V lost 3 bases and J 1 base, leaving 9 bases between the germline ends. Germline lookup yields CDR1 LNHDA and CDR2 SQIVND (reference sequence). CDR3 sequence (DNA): TGTGCCAGTAGTATCAGTGGGAGGAACACCGGGGAGCTGTTTTTT. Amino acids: CASSISGRNTGELFF. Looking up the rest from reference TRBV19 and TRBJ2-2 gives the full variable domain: DGGITQSPKYLFRKEGQNVTLSCEQNLNHDAMYWYRQDPGQGLRLIYYSQIVNDFQKGDIAEGYSVSREKKESFPLTVTSAQKNPTAFYLCASSISGRNTGELFFGEGSRLTVL.

CDR3 coding DNA: TGCAGCGCCCAGGGTGGGACAGGGGGCTCCTACAATGAGCAGTTCTTC. This sequence encodes CSAQGGTGGSYNEQFF. V and J are TRBV29-1 and TRBJ2-1, with 11 bases identical to TRBD1. CDR1 SQVTM and CDR2 ANQGSEA come from the germline V gene. There are 16 residues in the CDR3. The junction had 8 bases not matched to a gene; V was cut back by 7 bases and J by 0 bases.